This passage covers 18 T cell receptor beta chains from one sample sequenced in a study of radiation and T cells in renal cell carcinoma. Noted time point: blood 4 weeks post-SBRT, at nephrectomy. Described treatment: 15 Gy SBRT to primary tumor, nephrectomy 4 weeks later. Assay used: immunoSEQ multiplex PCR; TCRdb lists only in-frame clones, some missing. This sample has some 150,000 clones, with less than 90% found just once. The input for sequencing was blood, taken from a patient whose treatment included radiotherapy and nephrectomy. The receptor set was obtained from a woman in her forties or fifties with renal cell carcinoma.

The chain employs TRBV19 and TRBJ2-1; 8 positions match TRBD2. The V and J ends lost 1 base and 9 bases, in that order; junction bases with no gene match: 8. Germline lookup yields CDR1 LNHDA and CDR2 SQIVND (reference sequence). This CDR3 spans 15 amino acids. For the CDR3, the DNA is TGTGCCAGTAGTATAGCAGCGGGAGTCGATACTGAGCAGTTCTTC. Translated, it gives CASSIAAGVDTEQFF. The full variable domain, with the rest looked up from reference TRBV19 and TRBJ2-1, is DGGITQSPKYLFRKEGQNVTLSCEQNLNHDAMYWYRQDPGQGLRLIYYSQIVNDFQKGDIAEGYSVSREKKESFPLTVTSAQKNPTAFYLCASSIAAGVDTEQFFGPGTRLTVL.

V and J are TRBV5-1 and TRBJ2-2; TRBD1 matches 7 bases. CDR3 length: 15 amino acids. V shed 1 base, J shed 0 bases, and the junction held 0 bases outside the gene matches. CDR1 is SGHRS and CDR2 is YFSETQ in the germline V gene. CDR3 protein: CASSLTGANTGELFF. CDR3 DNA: TGCGCCAGCAGCTTGACAGGGGCGAACACCGGGGAGCTGTTTTTT.

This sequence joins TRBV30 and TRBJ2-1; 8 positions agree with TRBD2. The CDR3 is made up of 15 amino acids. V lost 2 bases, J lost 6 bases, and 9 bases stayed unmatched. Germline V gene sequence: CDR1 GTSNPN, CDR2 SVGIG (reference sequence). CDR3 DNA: TGTGCCTGGAGTTCGGGGGGGTCCCTTTCCAATGAGCAGTTCTTC. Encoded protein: CAWSSGGSLSNEQFF.

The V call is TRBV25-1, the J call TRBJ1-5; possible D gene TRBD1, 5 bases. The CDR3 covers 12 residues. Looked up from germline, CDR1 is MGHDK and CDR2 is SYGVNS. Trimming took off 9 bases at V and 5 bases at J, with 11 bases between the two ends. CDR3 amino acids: CASRDGDQPQHF. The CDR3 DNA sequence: TGTGCCAGTCGGGACGGGGATCAGCCCCAGCATTTT. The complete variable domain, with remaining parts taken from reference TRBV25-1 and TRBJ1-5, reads EADIYQTPRYLVIGTGKKITLECSQTMGHDKMYWYQQDPGMELHLIHYSYGVNSTEKGDLSSESTVSRIRTEHFPLTLESARPSHTSQYLCASRDGDQPQHFGDGTRLSIL.

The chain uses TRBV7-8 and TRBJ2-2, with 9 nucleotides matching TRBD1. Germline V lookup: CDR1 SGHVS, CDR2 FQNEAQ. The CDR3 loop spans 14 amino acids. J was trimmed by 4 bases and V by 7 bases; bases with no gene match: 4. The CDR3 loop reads CASTWTGATGELFF. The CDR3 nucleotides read TGTGCCAGCACCTGGACAGGGGCCACCGGGGAGCTGTTTTTT.

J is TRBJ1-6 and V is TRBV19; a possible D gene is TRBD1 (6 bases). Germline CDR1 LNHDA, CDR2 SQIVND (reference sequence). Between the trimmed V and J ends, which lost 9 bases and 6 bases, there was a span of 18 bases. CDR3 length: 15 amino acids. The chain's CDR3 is CASVERTDPNSPLHF. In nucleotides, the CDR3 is TGTGCCAGCGTAGAAAGGACAGACCCTAATTCACCCCTCCACTTT.

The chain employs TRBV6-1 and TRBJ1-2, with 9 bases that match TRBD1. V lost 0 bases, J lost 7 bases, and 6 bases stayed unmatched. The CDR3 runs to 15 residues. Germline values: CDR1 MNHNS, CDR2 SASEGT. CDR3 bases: TGTGCCAGCAGTGAAGCCAGGGACAGGGAACGTGGCTACACCTTC. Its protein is CASSEARDRERGYTF.

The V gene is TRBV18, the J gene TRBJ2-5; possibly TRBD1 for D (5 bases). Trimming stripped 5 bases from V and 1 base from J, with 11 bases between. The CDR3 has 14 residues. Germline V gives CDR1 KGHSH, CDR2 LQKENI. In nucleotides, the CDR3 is TGTGCCAGCTCATCCGCAGGGTTCCAAGAGACCCAGTACTTC. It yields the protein CASSSAGFQETQYF.

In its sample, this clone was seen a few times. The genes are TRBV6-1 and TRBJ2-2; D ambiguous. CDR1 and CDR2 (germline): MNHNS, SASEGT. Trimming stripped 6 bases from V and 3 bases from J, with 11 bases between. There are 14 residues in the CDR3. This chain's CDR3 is CASRIQADTGELFF. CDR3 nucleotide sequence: TGTGCCAGCAGGATTCAGGCGGACACCGGGGAGCTGTTTTTT.

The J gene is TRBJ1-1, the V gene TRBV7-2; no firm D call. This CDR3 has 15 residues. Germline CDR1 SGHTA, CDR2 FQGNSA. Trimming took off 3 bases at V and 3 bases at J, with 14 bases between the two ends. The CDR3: CASSLGRRVDTEAFF. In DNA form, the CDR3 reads TGTGCCAGCAGCTTGGGGAGGAGGGTGGACACTGAAGCTTTCTTT.

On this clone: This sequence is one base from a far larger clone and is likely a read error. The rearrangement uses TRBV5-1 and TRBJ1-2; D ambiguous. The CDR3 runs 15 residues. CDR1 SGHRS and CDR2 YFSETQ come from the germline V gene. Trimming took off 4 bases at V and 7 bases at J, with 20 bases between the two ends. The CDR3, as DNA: TGCGCCAGCAGCCCGGTTCCCTGGTTCTTAGGTGGCTACACCTTC. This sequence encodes CASSPVPWFLGGYTF.

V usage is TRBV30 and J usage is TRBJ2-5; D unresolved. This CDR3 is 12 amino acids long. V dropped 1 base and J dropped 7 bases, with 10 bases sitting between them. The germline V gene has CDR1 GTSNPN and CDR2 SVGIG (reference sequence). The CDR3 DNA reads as TGTGCCTGGAGTGGCTATGTGGGGACCCAGTACTTC. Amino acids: CAWSGYVGTQYF. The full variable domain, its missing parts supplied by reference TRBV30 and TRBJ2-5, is SQTIHQWPATLVQPVGSPLSLECTVEGTSNPNLYWYRQAAGRGLQLLFYSVGIGQISSEVPQNLSASRPQDRQFILSSKKLLLSDSGFYLCAWSGYVGTQYFGPGTRLLVL.

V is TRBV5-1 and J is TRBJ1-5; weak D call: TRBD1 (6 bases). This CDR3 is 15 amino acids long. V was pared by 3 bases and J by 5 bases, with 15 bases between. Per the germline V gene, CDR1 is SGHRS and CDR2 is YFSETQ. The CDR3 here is CASSSLGGRDQPQHF. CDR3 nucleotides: TGCGCCAGCAGCTCACTGGGGGGCAGGGATCAGCCCCAGCATTTT.

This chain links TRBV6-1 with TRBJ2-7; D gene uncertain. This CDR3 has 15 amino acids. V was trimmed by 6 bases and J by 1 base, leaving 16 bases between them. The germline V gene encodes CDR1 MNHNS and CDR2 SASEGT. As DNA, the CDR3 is TGTGCCAGCAGAAAGGAACCATCAATTTCCTACGAGCAGTACTTC. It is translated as CASRKEPSISYEQYF.

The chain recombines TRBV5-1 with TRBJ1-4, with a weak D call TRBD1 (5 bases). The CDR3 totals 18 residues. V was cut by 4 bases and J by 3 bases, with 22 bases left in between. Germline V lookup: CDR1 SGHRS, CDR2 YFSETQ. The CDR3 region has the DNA TGCGCCAGCAGCCTGCAGGCCATTATGACAGTCCCTAATGAAAAACTGTTTTTT. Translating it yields CASSLQAIMTVPNEKLFF. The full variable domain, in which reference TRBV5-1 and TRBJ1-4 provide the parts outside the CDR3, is KAGVTQTPRYLIKTRGQQVTLSCSPISGHRSVSWYQQTPGQGLQFLFEYFSETQRNKGNFPGRFSGRQFSNSRSEMNVSTLELGDSALYLCASSLQAIMTVPNEKLFFGSGTQLSVL.

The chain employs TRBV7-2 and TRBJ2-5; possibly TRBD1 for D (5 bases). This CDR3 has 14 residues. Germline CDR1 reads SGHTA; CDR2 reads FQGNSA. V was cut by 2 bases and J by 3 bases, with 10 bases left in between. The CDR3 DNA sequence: TGTGCCAGCAGCTTATGGCAGGACAAAGAGACCCAGTACTTC. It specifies CASSLWQDKETQYF. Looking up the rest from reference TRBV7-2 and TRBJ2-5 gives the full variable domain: GAGVSQSPSNKVTEKGKDVELRCDPISGHTALYWYRQSLGQGLEFLIYFQGNSAPDKSGLPSDRFSAERTGGSVSTLTIQRTQQEDSAVYLCASSLWQDKETQYFGPGTRLLVL.

DNA of the CDR3: TGTGCCAGCAGCTTCGGAGGGGGTGGTGGCTACACCTTC. Translating gives CASSFGGGGGYTF. This rearrangement joins TRBV7-9 to TRBJ1-2, with a tentative D call TRBD1 (6 bases). There are 13 residues in the CDR3. Between the trimmed V and J ends, which lost 3 bases and 7 bases, there was a span of 12 bases. CDR1 is SEHNR and CDR2 is FQNEAQ in the germline V gene (reference sequence).

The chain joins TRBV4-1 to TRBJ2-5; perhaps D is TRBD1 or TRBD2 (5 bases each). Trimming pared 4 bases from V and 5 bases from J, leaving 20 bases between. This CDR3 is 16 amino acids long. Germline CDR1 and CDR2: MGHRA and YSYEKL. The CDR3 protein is CASSPERGEGAETQYF. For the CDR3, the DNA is TGCGCCAGCAGCCCCGAGAGGGGTGAGGGAGCGGAGACCCAGTACTTC.